This TCR beta chain was found in a study of preoperative IRX-2 immunotherapy in early breast cancer. Here immunoSEQ multiplex PCR was the method, and the copy in TCRdb shows in-frame clones only, minus some. The data hold almost 35,000 clones, with 90% to 95% observed a single time. Stated treatment: preoperative locoregional IRX-2 cytokine immunotherapy. CDR1 SGHNT and CDR2 YENEEA come from the germline V gene. This CDR3 contains 13 residues. Germline trimming cut 4 bases from V and 7 bases from J; bases unmatched to any gene: 6. Specimen collection occurred from a patient treated with IRX-2 immunotherapy. The source is a human donor with breast cancer. V gene TRBV11-3 combines with J gene TRBJ2-5, with 7 positions matching TRBD2. The CDR3 reads CASSSSGLRTQYF. Written as DNA, the CDR3 is TGTGCCAGCAGCTCCTCGGGACTAAGGACCCAGTACTTC.